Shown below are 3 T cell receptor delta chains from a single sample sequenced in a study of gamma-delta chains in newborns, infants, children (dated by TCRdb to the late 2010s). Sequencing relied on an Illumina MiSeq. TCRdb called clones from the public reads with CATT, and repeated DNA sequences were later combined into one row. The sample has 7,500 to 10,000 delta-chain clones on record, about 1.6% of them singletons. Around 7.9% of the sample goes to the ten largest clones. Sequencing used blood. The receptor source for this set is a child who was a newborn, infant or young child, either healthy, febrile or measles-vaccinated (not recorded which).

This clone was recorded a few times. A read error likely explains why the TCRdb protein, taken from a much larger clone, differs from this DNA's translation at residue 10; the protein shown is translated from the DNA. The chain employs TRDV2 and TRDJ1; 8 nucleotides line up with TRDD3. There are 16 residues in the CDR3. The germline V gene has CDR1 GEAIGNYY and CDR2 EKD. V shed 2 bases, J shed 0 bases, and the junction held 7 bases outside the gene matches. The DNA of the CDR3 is TGTGCCTGTGACAAACTGGGGGTCACGCACACCGATAAACTCATCTTT. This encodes CACDKLGVTHTDKLIF.

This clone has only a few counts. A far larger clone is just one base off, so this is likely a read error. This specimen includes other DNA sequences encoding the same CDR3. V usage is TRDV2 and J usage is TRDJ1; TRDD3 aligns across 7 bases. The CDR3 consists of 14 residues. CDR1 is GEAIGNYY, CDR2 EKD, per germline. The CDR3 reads CACDTGYSADKLIF. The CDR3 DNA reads TGTGCCTGTGACACGGGATACTCGGCGGATAAACTTATCTTT.

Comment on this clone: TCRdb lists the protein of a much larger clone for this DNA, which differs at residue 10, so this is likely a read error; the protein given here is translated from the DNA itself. The chain's CDR3 is CACDTQFLGAYWWYTDKLIF. CDR3 sequence (DNA): TGTGCCTGTGACACGCAATTCCTAGGGGCCTACTGGTGGTACACCGATAAACTCATCTTT. The chain has TRDV2 and TRDJ1; D possibly corresponds to TRDD2 (6 bases). CDR1 is GEAIGNYY, CDR2 EKD, per germline. This CDR3 comprises 20 residues. The germline V and J ends were trimmed by 1 base and 0 bases, with 26 bases remaining between them.